These 15 T cell receptor beta chains share one sample of origin, sequenced in a study of T cell repertoires in cytomegalovirus infection. One entry per CDR3 protein results from TCRdb running MiXCR on the reads. Of 100,000 to 150,000 distinct CDR3 sequences in the sample, under 30% are singletons; the top ten hold 34%. No cognate antigen is known for these TCRs. Sequencing was done on a sample of PBMCs, sequenced either directly or after in vitro stimulation (not recorded which). The receptors come from a human donor in good health (CMV status not recorded). Some clones in this sample may be carry-over from other donors' samples.

This chain links TRBV5-4 with TRBJ2-3, with D possibly TRBD2 on 5 matching bases. CDR3 length: 15 amino acids. V was cut by 6 bases and J by 0 bases, with 14 bases left in between. CDR1 is SGHNT and CDR2 is YYREEE in the germline V gene (reference sequence). The CDR3 DNA follows: TGTGCCAGCATGGGGAGCGAGTTGAGCACAGATACGCAGTATTTT. Translated, it gives CASMGSELSTDTQYF.

The CDR3 sequence is CSVSGRLAKNIQYF. In DNA, the CDR3 is TGCAGCGTTAGCGGGAGGCTAGCCAAAAACATTCAGTACTTC. The rearrangement uses TRBV29-1 and TRBJ2-4; 9 positions match TRBD2. Germline lookup yields CDR1 SQVTM and CDR2 ANQGSEA. Trimming took 5 bases from V and 0 from J; bases not matched to a gene: 2. The CDR3 is 14 residues long. The full variable domain, completed using reference TRBV29-1 and TRBJ2-4, is SAVISQKPSRDICQRGTSLTIQCQVDSQVTMMFWYRQQPGQSLTLIATANQGSEATYESGFVIDKFPISRPNLTFSTLTVSNMSPEDSSIYLCSVSGRLAKNIQYFGAGTRLSVL.

The chain employs TRBV6-1 and TRBJ2-5; TRBD2 agrees at 10 bases. Germline V gene lookup returns CDR1 MNHNS and CDR2 SASEGT. V shed 0 bases, J shed 5 bases, and the junction held 12 bases outside the gene matches. This CDR3 contains 18 residues. CDR3 coding DNA: TGTGCCAGCAGTGAAGCAGCAGGACTAGCGGCCCGGGGGGAGACCCAGTACTTC. Its translation: CASSEAAGLAARGETQYF.

This clonotype was detected a few times. This chain links TRBV20-1 with TRBJ2-3; 14 bases map to TRBD2. With 7 bases clipped from V and 2 bases from J, the junction kept 14 bases outside the gene matches. The CDR3 consists of 18 residues. Germline loops: CDR1 DFQATT, CDR2 SNEGSKA (reference sequence). Here the CDR3 DNA reads TGCAGTGTCCCCCTGACTAGCGGGAGGGCCGGTGACACAGATACGCAGTATTTT. It is translated as CSVPLTSGRAGDTDTQYF.

There are many counts of this clonotype. V and J are TRBV5-6 and TRBJ1-1; no firm D call. The CDR3 covers 18 residues. The V and J ends lost 4 bases and 5 bases respectively, with 27 bases between them. Per the germline V gene, CDR1 is SGHDT and CDR2 is YYEEEE. The CDR3 DNA is TGTGCCAGCAGCCCCCTCTGGGGAGCGGGCCCCACAACAACTGAAGCTTTCTTT. Residues: CASSPLWGAGPTTTEAFF.

This clonotype appeared a few times. The chain uses TRBV19 and TRBJ2-2; tentative D call: TRBD1 (6 bases). There are 12 residues in the CDR3. CDR1 is LNHDA, CDR2 SQIVND, per germline (reference sequence). Trimming pared 7 bases from V and 6 bases from J, leaving 9 bases between. CDR3 loop: CASTTGPGELFF. CDR3 bases: TGTGCCAGTACTACAGGGCCCGGGGAGCTGTTTTTT.

The rearrangement joins TRBV12-5 to TRBJ2-5; TRBD2 matches 7 bases. The CDR3 extends over 12 amino acids. Unmatched junction bases numbered 8, after V lost 4 bases and J lost 12 bases. CDR1 and CDR2 (germline): LGHNT, FRNRAP. CDR3 nucleotide sequence: TGTGCTAGTGGTTCGGCCAGTCTAGCGGAGTACTTC. Its protein is CASGSASLAEYF.

This clonotype was found many times. CDR3 nucleotides: TGTGCCAGCAGCTCCCTGCCGATCAATCAGCCCCAGCATTTT. Its translation is CASSSLPINQPQHF. V gene TRBV7-8 combines with J gene TRBJ1-5; D gene uncertain. The CDR3 has 14 amino acids. V was cut by 4 bases and J by 3 bases, with 10 bases left in between. The germline V gene encodes CDR1 SGHVS and CDR2 FQNEAQ.

A few counts support this clonotype. This chain links TRBV7-2 with TRBJ1-1; unclear D gene. Looked up from germline, CDR1 is SGHTA and CDR2 is FQGNSA. The CDR3 has 12 amino acids. V was cut by 8 bases and J by 0 bases, with 7 bases left in between. Here the CDR3 reads CASRQMNTEAFF. Written as DNA, the CDR3 is TGTGCCAGCCGACAAATGAACACTGAAGCTTTCTTT.

This rearrangement joins TRBV4-1 to TRBJ2-7, with D possibly matching TRBD1 (6 bases). Trimming cost V 4 bases and J 6 bases, with 16 bases left between them. This CDR3 spans 14 amino acids. The germline CDR1 and CDR2 sequences are MGHRA and YSYEKL. CDR3 sequence reads: CASSRTRDIGEQYV. The CDR3 DNA is TGCGCCAGCAGCCGGACCCGGGACATCGGCGAGCAGTACGTC.

This clonotype has at least ten counts. The V gene is TRBV7-2, the J gene TRBJ1-2; D unclear. CDR3 length equals 13 residues. V was shortened by 1 base and J by 3 bases, with 6 bases between the two germline ends. Germline CDR1 reads SGHTA; CDR2 reads FQGNSA. CDR3 sequence (DNA): TGTGCCAGCAGCTTAGTACGGCACTATGGCTACACCTTC. The encoded protein is CASSLVRHYGYTF.

This clonotype was counted ten times or more. The rearrangement joins TRBV7-6 to TRBJ2-2, with D possibly TRBD1 on 6 matching bases. From germline, CDR1 is SGHVS and CDR2 FNYEAQ. This CDR3 comprises 17 residues. The ends were cut back, 4 bases at V and 0 bases at J, with 15 bases in the middle. CDR3 amino acids: CASSWGQGATNTGELFF. DNA for the CDR3: TGTGCCAGCAGCTGGGGACAAGGGGCTACGAACACCGGGGAGCTGTTTTTT.

The chain couples TRBV7-9 to TRBJ2-3, with 7 bases aligning to TRBD1. The CDR3 is 15 residues long. Germline V gives CDR1 SEHNR, CDR2 FQNEAQ (reference sequence). Trimming took 5 bases from V and 2 from J; bases not matched to a gene: 7. This CDR3 is CASSTRTGTTDTQYF. Here the CDR3 DNA reads TGTGCCAGCAGCACCCGGACAGGAACCACAGATACGCAGTATTTT.

The chain uses TRBV18 and TRBJ1-3; D is unresolved. V was pared by 3 bases and J by 0 bases, with 6 bases between. Germline V lookup: CDR1 KGHSH, CDR2 LQKENI. The CDR3 is 14 amino acids. The CDR3: CASSPASSGNTIYF. The DNA of the CDR3 is TGTGCCAGCTCACCGGCCAGCTCTGGAAACACCATATATTTT. The full variable domain, with the rest looked up from reference TRBV18 and TRBJ1-3, is NAGVMQNPRHLVRRRGQEARLRCSPMKGHSHVYWYRQLPEEGLKFMVYLQKENIIDESGMPKERFSAEFPKEGPSILRIQQVVRGDSAAYFCASSPASSGNTIYFGEGSWLTVV.

The V and J genes are TRBV7-9 and TRBJ1-2; D is possibly TRBD1 (5 bases). The CDR3 length is 14 residues. Germline V lookup: CDR1 SEHNR, CDR2 FQNEAQ (reference sequence). The germline V and J ends were trimmed by 1 base and 2 bases, with 8 bases remaining between them. The CDR3, as DNA: TGTGCCAGCAGCTTAGGGGGCAGAAACTATGGCTACACCTTC. Its translation: CASSLGGRNYGYTF.